The T cell receptor (beta chain) described here comes from a study of cytomegalovirus exposure and HLA in healthy donors. Across the study: Unique TCR beta sequences numbering approximately 120 million came from approximately 180 million T cells in an earlier analysis.

Amplification used 60 Vbeta primers and 13 Jbeta primers. Generated by immunoSEQ multiplex PCR, the TCRdb table keeps only in-frame clones and is missing some. The data show some 99,000 clones, less than 70% seen once. The CDR3 extends over 13 amino acids. V dropped 2 bases and J dropped 4 bases, with 9 bases sitting between them. Germline lookup yields CDR1 SGHRS and CDR2 YFSETQ. Sequencing input: PBMCs. The chain recombines TRBV5-1 with TRBJ1-1; no definite D call. The sequence came from a female donor in good health and CMV-seronegative. This CDR3 reads CASSFSGSTEAFF. CDR3 in DNA: TGCGCCAGCAGCTTTTCGGGGAGCACTGAAGCTTTCTTT.